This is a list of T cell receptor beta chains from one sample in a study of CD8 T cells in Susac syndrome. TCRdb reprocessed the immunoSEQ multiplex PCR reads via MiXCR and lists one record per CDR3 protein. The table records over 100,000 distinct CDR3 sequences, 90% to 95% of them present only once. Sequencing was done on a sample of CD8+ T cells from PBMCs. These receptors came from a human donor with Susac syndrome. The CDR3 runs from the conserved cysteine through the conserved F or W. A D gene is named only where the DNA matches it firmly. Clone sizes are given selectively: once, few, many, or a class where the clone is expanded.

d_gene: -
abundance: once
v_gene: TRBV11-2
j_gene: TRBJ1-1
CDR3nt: TGTGCCAGCAGCCAACTGGGTGAAGCTTTCTTT
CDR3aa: CASSQLGEAFF

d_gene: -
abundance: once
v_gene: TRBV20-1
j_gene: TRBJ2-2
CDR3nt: TGCAGTGCTACCAACGGGCACACCGGGGAGCTGTTTTTT
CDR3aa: CSATNGHTGELFF

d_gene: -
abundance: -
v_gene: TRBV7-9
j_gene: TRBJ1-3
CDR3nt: TGTGCCAGCAGCGGGTTCGACTCTGGAAACACCATATATTTT
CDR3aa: CASSGFDSGNTIYF

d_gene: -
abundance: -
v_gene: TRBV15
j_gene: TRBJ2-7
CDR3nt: TGTGCCACCAGCAGAGGTCCACTCTACGAGCAGTACTTC
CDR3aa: CATSRGPLYEQYF

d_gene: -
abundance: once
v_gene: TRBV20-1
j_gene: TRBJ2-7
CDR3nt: TGCAGTGCTAGAGGAGTCTCGATCTACGAGCAGTACTTC
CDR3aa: CSARGVSIYEQYF

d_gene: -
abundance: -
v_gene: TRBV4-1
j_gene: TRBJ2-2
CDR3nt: TGCGCCAGCAGCCAAGAGTCCGGGTACACCTACACCGGGGAGCTGTTTTTT
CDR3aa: CASSQESGYTYTGELFF

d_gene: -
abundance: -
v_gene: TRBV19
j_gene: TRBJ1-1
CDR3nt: TGTGCCACCGGAGGGAACACTGAAGCTTTCTTT
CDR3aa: CATGGNTEAFF

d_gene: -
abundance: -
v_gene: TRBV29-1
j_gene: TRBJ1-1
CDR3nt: TGCAGCGTTAATCTTCTAGCTACGGCGAACACTGAAGCTTTCTTT
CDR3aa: CSVNLLATANTEAFF

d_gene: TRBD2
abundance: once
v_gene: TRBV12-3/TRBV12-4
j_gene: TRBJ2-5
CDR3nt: TGTGCCAGCAGTGCGGCTAGCGGGGGACAGACCCAGTACTTC
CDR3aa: CASSAASGGQTQYF

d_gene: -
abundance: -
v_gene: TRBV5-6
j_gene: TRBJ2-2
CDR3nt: TGTGCCAGCAGCACGACAGGTTTCGGGGAGCTGTTTTTT
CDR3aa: CASSTTGFGELFF

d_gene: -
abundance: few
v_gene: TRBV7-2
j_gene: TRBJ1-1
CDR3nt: TGTGCCAGCAGCTTAGCGGGGATGAACACTGAAGCTTTCTTT
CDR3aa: CASSLAGMNTEAFF

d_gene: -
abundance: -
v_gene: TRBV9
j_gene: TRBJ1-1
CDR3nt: TGTGCCAGCAGCGTCCAGGGGAACACTGAAGCTTTCTTT
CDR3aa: CASSVQGNTEAFF

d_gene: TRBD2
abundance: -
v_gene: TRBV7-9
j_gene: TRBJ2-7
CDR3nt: TGTGCCAGCACCCAACCGGGACTAGCCAGCGAGCAGTACTTC
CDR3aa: CASTQPGLASEQYF

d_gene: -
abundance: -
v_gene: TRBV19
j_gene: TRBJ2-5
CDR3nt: TGTGCCAGTAGTATAGACATATCCCAAGAGACCCAGTACTTC
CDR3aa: CASSIDISQETQYF

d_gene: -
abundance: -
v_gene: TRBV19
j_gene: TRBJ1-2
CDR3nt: TGTGCCAGTAGTAACACTCGGGATGGCTACACCTTC
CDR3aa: CASSNTRDGYTF

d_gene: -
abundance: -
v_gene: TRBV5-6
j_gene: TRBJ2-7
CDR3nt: TGTGCCAGCAGCATCCGGGACTGGAACTACGAGCAGTACTTC
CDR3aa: CASSIRDWNYEQYF

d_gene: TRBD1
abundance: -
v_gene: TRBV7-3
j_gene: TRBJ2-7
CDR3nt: TGTGCCAGCAGTTCTTCAGGGGGTTCCTCCGAGCAGTACTTC
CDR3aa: CASSSSGGSSEQYF

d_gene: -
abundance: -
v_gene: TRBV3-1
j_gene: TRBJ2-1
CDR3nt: TGTGCCAGCAGCCATTCAGGGTATGAGCAGTTCTTC
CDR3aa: CASSHSGYEQFF

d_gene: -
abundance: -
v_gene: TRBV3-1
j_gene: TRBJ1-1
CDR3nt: TGTGCCAGCAGCCAAGTGGTAACGATGAACACTGAAGCTTTCTTT
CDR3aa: CASSQVVTMNTEAFF

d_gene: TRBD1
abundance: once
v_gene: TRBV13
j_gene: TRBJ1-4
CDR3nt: TGTGCCAGCAGTCGAGGACAGGGTCAGGAAAAACTGTTTTTT
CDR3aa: CASSRGQGQEKLFF

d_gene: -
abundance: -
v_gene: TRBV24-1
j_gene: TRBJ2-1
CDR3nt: TGTGCCACCAGTGATCGGGACCATGACAATGAGCAGTTCTTC
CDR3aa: CATSDRDHDNEQFF

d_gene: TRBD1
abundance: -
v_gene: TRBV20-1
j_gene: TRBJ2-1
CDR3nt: TGCAGAGGTACAGGGGGCGATGAGCAGTTCTTC
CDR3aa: CRGTGGDEQFF

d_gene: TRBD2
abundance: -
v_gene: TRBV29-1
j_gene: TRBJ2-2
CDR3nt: TGCAGCGTGGACGGACTAGCGGGGTGGACCGGGGAGCTGTTTTTT
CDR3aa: CSVDGLAGWTGELFF

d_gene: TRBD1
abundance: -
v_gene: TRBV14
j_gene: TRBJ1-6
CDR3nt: TGTGCCAGCAGCCAACTACAGGGGGCAAGGACACCCCTCCACTTT
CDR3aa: CASSQLQGARTPLHF

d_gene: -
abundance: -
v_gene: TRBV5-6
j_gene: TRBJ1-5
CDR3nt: TGTGCCAGCAGCCGGACGGATTCTAGCAATCAGCCCCAGCATTTT
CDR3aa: CASSRTDSSNQPQHF

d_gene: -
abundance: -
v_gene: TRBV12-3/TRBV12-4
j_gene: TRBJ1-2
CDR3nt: TGTGCCAGCAGTAAAGGCGGCGGGGATGGCTACACCTTC
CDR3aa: CASSKGGGDGYTF

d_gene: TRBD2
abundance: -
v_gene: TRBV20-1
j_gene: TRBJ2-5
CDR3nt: TGCAGTGCTAGTCCGGGACTAGCGGTCGGGGGGGCCCAGTACTTC
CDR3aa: CSASPGLAVGGAQYF

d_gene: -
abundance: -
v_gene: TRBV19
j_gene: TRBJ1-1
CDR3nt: TGTGCCAGTAGTATAGCCCCGGGGTCTGAAGCTTTCTTT
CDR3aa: CASSIAPGSEAFF

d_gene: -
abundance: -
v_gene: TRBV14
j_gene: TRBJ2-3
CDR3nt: TGTGCCAGCAGCCCGGGGACGTCTACGCAGTATTTT
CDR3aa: CASSPGTSTQYF

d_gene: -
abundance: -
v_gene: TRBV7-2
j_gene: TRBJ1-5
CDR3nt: TGTGCCAGCAGCGCCGGCGCTGGGGGGAGCAATCAGCCCCAGCATTTT
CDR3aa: CASSAGAGGSNQPQHF

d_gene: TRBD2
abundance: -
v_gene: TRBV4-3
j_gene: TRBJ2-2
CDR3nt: TGCGCCAGCAGCCAAAGGACTAGCGTTGGCACCGGGGAGCTGTTTTTT
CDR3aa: CASSQRTSVGTGELFF

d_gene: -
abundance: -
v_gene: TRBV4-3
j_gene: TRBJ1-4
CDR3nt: TGCGCCAGCAGCCAAGACGTGCCCCCAACTAATGAAAAACTGTTTTTT
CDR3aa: CASSQDVPPTNEKLFF

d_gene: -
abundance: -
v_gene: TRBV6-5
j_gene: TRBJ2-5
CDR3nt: TGTGCCAGCAGTTACTCCCACACGGGGGTGGAGACCCAGTACTTC
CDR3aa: CASSYSHTGVETQYF

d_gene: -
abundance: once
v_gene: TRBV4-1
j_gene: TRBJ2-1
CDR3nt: TGCGCCAGCAGTCCAAAAAAGGAGGGAGTCTACAATGAGCAGTTCTTC
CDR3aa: CASSPKKEGVYNEQFF

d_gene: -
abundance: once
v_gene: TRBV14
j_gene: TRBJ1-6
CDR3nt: TGTGCCAGCAACCTGCAGGGGTACAATTCACCCCTCCACTTT
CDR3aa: CASNLQGYNSPLHF

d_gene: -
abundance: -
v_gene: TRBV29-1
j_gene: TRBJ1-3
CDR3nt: TGCAGCGTTGAAGCCAAGGGGGAGCGCTCTGGAAACACCATATATTTT
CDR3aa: CSVEAKGERSGNTIYF

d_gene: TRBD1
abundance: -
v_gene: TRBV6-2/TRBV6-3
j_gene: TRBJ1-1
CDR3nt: TGTGCCAGCAGGCGGGGACAGCTGAACACTGAAGCTTTCTTT
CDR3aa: CASRRGQLNTEAFF

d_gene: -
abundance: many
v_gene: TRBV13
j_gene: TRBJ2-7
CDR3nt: TGTGCCAGCACCTCTTCCTCGGGGACGGAAGCCTACGAGCAGTACTTC
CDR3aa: CASTSSSGTEAYEQYF

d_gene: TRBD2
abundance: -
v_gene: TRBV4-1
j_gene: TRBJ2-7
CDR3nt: TGCGCCAGCAGCCAAGAAAGGGCTAGCGGGGGTTACGAGCAGTACTTC
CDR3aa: CASSQERASGGYEQYF

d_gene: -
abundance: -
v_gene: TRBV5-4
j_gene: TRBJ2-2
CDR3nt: TGTGCCAGCAGCCGCGGGGAAACCGGGGAGCTGTTTTTT
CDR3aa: CASSRGETGELFF

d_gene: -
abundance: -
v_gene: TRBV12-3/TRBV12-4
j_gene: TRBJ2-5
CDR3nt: TGTGCCAGCAAGAGGCAGGAGGGTGAGACCCAGTACTTC
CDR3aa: CASKRQEGETQYF

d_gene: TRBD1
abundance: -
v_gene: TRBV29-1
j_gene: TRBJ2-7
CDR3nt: TGCAGCGTCTCCGACAGGGGCTACGAGCAGTACTTC
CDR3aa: CSVSDRGYEQYF

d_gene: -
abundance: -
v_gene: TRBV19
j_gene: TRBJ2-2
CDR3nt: TGTGCCAGTAGTGCAGCCCCCGGCACCGGGGAGCTGTTTTTT
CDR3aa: CASSAAPGTGELFF

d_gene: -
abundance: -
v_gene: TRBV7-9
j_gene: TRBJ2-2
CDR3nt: TGTGCCAGCAGCTTGAGTGGTGGCGGGGAGCTGTTTTTT
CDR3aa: CASSLSGGGELFF

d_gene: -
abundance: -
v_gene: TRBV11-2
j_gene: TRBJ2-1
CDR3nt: TGTGCCAGCAGCTTAGTCGAGAATGAGCAGTTCTTC
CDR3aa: CASSLVENEQFF

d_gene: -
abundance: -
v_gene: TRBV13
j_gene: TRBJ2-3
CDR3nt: TGTGCCAGCAGCTTAGTTGAGGGCCGTCGAGGAGATACGCAGTATTTT
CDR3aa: CASSLVEGRRGDTQYF

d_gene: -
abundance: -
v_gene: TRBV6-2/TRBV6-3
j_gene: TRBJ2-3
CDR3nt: TGTGCCAGCATGTATCGCGGGGACTCCAAGGCAGATACGCAGTATTTT
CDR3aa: CASMYRGDSKADTQYF

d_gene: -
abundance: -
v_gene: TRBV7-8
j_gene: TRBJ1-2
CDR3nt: TGTGCCAGCAGCCCTATTGGACAGAGCTATGGCTACACCTTC
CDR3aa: CASSPIGQSYGYTF

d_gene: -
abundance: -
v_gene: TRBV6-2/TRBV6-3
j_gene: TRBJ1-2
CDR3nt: TGTGCCAGCCGGTTGGGGAGCTATGGCTACACCTTC
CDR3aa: CASRLGSYGYTF

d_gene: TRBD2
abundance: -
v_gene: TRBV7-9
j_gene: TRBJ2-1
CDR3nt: TGTGCCAGCAGCTTCAATAGCGGGGGCCCCATCTACAATGAGCAGTTCTTC
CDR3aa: CASSFNSGGPIYNEQFF

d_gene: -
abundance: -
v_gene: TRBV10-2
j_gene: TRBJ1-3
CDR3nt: TGCGCCAGCAGTGAGTCGCTTCGGAACACCATATATTTT
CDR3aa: CASSESLRNTIYF